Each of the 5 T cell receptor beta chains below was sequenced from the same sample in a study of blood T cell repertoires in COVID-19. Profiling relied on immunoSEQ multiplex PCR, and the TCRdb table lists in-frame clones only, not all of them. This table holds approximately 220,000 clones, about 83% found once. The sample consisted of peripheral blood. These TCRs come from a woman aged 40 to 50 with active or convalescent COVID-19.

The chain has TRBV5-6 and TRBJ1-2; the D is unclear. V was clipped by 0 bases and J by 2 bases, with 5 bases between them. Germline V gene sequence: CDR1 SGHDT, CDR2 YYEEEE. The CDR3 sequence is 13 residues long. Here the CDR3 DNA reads TGTGCCAGCAGCTTGGACAAAAACTATGGCTACACCTTC. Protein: CASSLDKNYGYTF.

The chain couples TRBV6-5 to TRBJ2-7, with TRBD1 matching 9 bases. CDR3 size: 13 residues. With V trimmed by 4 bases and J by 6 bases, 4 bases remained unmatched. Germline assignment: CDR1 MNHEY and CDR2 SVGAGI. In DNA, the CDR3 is TGTGCCAGCAGTTCACAGGACAGGGGCGAGCAGTACTTC. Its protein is CASSSQDRGEQYF.

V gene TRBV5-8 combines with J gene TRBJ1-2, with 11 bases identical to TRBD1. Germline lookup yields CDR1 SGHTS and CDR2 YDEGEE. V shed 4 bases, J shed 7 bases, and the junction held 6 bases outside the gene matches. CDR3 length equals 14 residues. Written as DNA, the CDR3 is TGTGCCAGCAGCAGGGACAGGGGGAAAGGTGGCTACACCTTC. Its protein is CASSRDRGKGGYTF. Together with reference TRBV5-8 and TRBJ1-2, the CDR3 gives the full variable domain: EAGVTQSPTHLIKTRGQQATLRCSPISGHTSVYWYQQALGLGLQFLLWYDEGEERNRGNFPPRFSGRQFPNYSSELNVNALELEDSALYLCASSRDRGKGGYTFGSGTRLTVV.

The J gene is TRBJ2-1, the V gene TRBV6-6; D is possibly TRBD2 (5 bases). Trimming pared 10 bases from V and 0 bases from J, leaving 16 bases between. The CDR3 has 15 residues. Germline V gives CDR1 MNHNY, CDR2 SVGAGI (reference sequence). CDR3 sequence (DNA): TGTGCCATCCCCGCCAAGGACTCCTCCTACAATGAGCAGTTCTTC. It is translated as CAIPAKDSSYNEQFF.

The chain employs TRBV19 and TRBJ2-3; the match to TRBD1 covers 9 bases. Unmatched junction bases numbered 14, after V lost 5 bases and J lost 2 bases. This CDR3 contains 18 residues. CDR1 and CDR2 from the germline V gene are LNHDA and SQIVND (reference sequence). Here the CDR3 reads CASSGVKRDRESTDTQYF. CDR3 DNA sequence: TGTGCCAGTAGTGGGGTCAAAAGGGACAGGGAATCCACAGATACGCAGTATTTT.